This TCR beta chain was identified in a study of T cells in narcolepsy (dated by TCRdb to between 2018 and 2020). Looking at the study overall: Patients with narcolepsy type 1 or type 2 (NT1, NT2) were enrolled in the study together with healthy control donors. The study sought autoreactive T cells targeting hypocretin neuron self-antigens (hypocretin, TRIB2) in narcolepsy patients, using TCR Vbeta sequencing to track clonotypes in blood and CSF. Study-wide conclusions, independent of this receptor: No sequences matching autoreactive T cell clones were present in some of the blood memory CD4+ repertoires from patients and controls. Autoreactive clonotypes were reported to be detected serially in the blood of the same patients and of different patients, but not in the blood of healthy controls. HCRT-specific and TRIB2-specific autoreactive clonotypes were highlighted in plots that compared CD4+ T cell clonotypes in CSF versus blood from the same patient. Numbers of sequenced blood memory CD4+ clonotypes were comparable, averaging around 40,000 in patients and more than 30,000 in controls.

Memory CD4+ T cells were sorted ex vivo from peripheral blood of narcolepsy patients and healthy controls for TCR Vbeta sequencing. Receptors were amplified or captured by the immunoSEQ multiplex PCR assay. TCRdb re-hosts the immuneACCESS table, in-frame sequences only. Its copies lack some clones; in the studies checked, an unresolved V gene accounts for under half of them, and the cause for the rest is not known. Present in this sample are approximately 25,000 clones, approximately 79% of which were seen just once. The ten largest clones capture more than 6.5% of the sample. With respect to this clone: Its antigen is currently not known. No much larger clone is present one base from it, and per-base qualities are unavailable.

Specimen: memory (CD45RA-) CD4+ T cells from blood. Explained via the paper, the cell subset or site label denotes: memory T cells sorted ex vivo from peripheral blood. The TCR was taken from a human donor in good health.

The CDR3 amino acid sequence is: CASGRRLSYEQYF. The DNA sequence follows: TGTGCCAGTGGGAGGCGACTCTCCTACGAGCAGTACTTC. The receptor chain draws on TRBV25-1 and TRBJ2-7, with TRBD2 tentatively as D gene (6 bases match). The V and J ends are trimmed by 9 bases and 0 bases, leaving 12 bases between them. CDR1 and CDR2 (MGHDK, SYGVNS) derive from the germline V gene. From the cysteine through the phenylalanine, the CDR3 covers 13 amino acids. Just CDR3 DNA is preserved here, 39 bases in frame from base 1.